Listed below are T cell receptor beta chains from one sample, sequenced in a study of CD8+ T cells in alopecia areata. Data came from immunoSEQ multiplex PCR; TCRdb stores just in-frame clones and leaves some out. The table lists roughly 130,000 clones, 58% of them singletons. Specimen: CD4+ T cells sorted from blood, collected at week 0. The source is a human donor with alopecia areata. The CDR3 runs from the conserved cysteine through the conserved F or W. A D gene is named only where the DNA matches it firmly. Rows give clone size only sometimes, using once, few, many, or a class for an expanded clone.

v_gene	j_gene	d_gene	abundance	len	CDR3nt	CDR3aa
TRBV5-1	TRBJ2-5	.	.	13	TGCGCCAGCAGCGTTGGACGGGAAGAGACCCAGTACTTC	CASSVGREETQYF
TRBV5-1	TRBJ2-4	.	few	15	TGCGCCAGCAGCTTGGTACTAGGGGACAAAAACATTCAGTACTTC	CASSLVLGDKNIQYF
TRBV28	TRBJ2-7	TRBD2	.	15	TGTGCCAGCAGCCGCCCGGGACTAGCGTTCGACGAGCAGTACTTC	CASSRPGLAFDEQYF
TRBV7-3	TRBJ2-3	.	.	15	TGTGCCAGCAGGCAATCCGCGGGACCCACAGATACGCAGTATTTT	CASRQSAGPTDTQYF
TRBV18	TRBJ2-7	TRBD1	.	14	TGTGCCAGCTCACCACGGGACAGGGTTGACGAGCAGTACTTC	CASSPRDRVDEQYF
TRBV5-6	TRBJ1-6	.	few	14	TGTGCCACGACACAGGACTTGGGCAATTCACCCCTCCACTTT	CATTQDLGNSPLHF
TRBV19	TRBJ2-2	.	.	19	TGTGCCAGTAGTACGATTCGGCCGGGCCGGTACGCGAACACCGGGGAGCTGTTTTTT	CASSTIRPGRYANTGELFF
TRBV2	TRBJ1-5	.	once	14	TGTGCCAGCAGTGAACAGGGTGGCAATCAGCCCCAGCATTTT	CASSEQGGNQPQHF
TRBV6-1	TRBJ2-1	.	.	16	TGTGCCAGCAGTGAGAGACCGGGACGTTCCTACAATGAGCAGTTCTTC	CASSERPGRSYNEQFF
TRBV5-7	TRBJ2-1	TRBD2	.	17	TGTGCCAGCAGCTTGGTGTCTAGCGGGGGGACCGCACATGAGCAGTTCTTC	CASSLVSSGGTAHEQFF
TRBV29-1	TRBJ2-3	.	.	13	TGCAGCGTTCACGAGGGAACTACAGATACGCAGTATTTT	CSVHEGTTDTQYF
TRBV29-1	TRBJ2-1	TRBD1	few	16	TGCAGCGTTTTGGACTTCGACAGGGGCTCGGGCAATGAGCAGTTCTTC	CSVLDFDRGSGNEQFF
TRBV5-4	TRBJ1-1	.	few	14	TGTGCCAGCAGCTTGTTCCGGGGAGGAACTGAAGCTTTCTTT	CASSLFRGGTEAFF
TRBV29-1	TRBJ1-6	.	many	16	TGCAGCGTTGAAGTGAGTGTCAGGGTCTGTCATTCACCCCTCCACTTT	CSVEVSVRVCHSPLHF
TRBV9	TRBJ2-3	.	.	15	TGTGCCAGCAGCGTAGGATCGGACAGCACAGATACGCAGTATTTT	CASSVGSDSTDTQYF
TRBV7-2	TRBJ1-4	.	few	15	TGTGCCAGCAGCTTAGGAGGACGGTCCGATGAAAAACTGTTTTTT	CASSLGGRSDEKLFF
TRBV30	TRBJ1-2	TRBD1	once	13	TGTGCCTGGAGTCCCGACAGGGCAGGAGGCTACACCTTC	CAWSPDRAGGYTF
TRBV19	TRBJ2-3	TRBD1	.	15	TGTGCCAGTAGCGGGACAGGCTCTAGCACAGATACGCAGTATTTT	CASSGTGSSTDTQYF
TRBV5-1	TRBJ1-2	.	.	13	TGCGCCAGCAGTATTAGGGAGGCCTATGGCTACACCTTC	CASSIREAYGYTF
TRBV29-1	TRBJ2-7	.	few	13	TGCAGCGTTGGGGGGATTGCTCTCTACGAGCAGTACTTC	CSVGGIALYEQYF
TRBV18	TRBJ1-2	.	.	15	TGTGCCAGCTCACCTCAAGCGGGAGTTAACGGTGGCTACACCTTC	CASSPQAGVNGGYTF
TRBV27	TRBJ1-2	.	.	13	TGTGCCAGCACGATGCACGGGGCGTTGGGCTACACCTTC	CASTMHGALGYTF
TRBV23-1	TRBJ2-7	.	few	13	TGCGCCAGCAGTCAAGCCCCCTTCCACGAGCAGTACTTC	CASSQAPFHEQYF
TRBV2	TRBJ1-5	.	.	15	TGTGCCAGCAGCTGGTCGGGAATGGGCAATCAGCCCCAGCATTTT	CASSWSGMGNQPQHF
TRBV5-1	TRBJ2-1	.	.	18	TGCGCCAGCAGCTCTCTCTTGGGGGACCGGCGAGCCTACAATGAGCAGTTCTTC	CASSSLLGDRRAYNEQFF
TRBV30	TRBJ2-2	.	few	14	TGTGCCTGGAGTCTCCGCCCGGACACCGGGGAGCTGTTTTTT	CAWSLRPDTGELFF
TRBV7-2	TRBJ1-5	.	.	14	TGTGCCAGCAGCTTAAACAGCCAGAATCAGCCCCAGCATTTT	CASSLNSQNQPQHF
TRBV30	TRBJ1-3	.	.	12	TGTGCCTGGATCGGTGCACGAAACGCCATATATTTT	CAWIGARNAIYF
TRBV19	TRBJ1-2	.	.	13	TGTGCCAGTAAGGGGGGGCGCGAAAGTGGCTACACCTTC	CASKGGRESGYTF
TRBV27	TRBJ1-2	.	.	13	TGTGCCAGCAGGCGGACAGAAAACTATGGCTACACCTTC	CASRRTENYGYTF
TRBV4-1	TRBJ1-4	.	.	18	TGCGCCAGCAGCCAAGAATCTTTCCGGGCAGACCCGAATGAAAAACTGTTTTTT	CASSQESFRADPNEKLFF
TRBV25-1	TRBJ2-5	.	once	15	TGTGCCAGCGGAGATATAAAGACGGGTGAAGAGACCCAGTACTTC	CASGDIKTGEETQYF
TRBV2	TRBJ2-7	.	.	12	TGTGCCAGCAGGGAAGGGCCCTACGAGCAGTACTTC	CASREGPYEQYF
TRBV18	TRBJ1-4	.	few	14	TGTGCCAGCTCAAAGGGACCCAACAATGAAAAACTGTTTTTT	CASSKGPNNEKLFF
TRBV5-1	TRBJ2-7	TRBD2	.	18	TGCGCCAGCAGCTTGGTGTCCGGGACTAGCGGCGTTAAATACGAGCAGTACTTC	CASSLVSGTSGVKYEQYF
TRBV7-3	TRBJ2-1	TRBD2	.	15	TGTGCCAGCAGCCGGGAGGCGGGGGGGCCGAATGAGCAGTTCTTC	CASSREAGGPNEQFF
TRBV15	TRBJ2-7	.	.	13	TGTGCCACCAGCCCAGGGATGGTTTACGAGCAGTACTTC	CATSPGMVYEQYF
TRBV4-1	TRBJ2-1	TRBD2	.	17	TGCGCCAGCAGCCAAGGTTCTAGCGGGAGGCGCTACAATGAGCAGTTCTTC	CASSQGSSGRRYNEQFF
TRBV4-1	TRBJ1-1	TRBD1	.	16	TGCGCCAGCAGCCAAGATCAGCGACAGGGGCGGACTGAAGCTTTCTTT	CASSQDQRQGRTEAFF
TRBV7-2	TRBJ2-2	TRBD2	.	15	TGTGCCAGCAGCCGGGGACTAGCGGACACCGGGGAGCTGTTTTTT	CASSRGLADTGELFF
TRBV7-9	TRBJ2-7	.	.	13	TGTGCCAGCAGCTTATTTGAACGGCACGAGCAGTACTTC	CASSLFERHEQYF
TRBV7-2	TRBJ1-3	.	few	12	TGTGCCAGCAGCCTTAGTGGAAACACCATATATTTT	CASSLSGNTIYF
TRBV19	TRBJ1-5	.	.	16	TGTGCCAGTAGTACCGTTGGGGGGGCTTCGAATCAGCCCCAGCATTTT	CASSTVGGASNQPQHF
TRBV5-4	TRBJ2-3	.	.	17	TGTGCCAGCAGCATGGGGTCTCGTGGGGGGGCCTCAGATACGCAGTATTTT	CASSMGSRGGASDTQYF
TRBV27	TRBJ2-4	.	.	14	TGTGCCAGCAGTGTCGGCGGTGGCAAAAACATTCAGTACTTC	CASSVGGGKNIQYF
TRBV5-1	TRBJ2-5	TRBD2	few	15	TGCGCCAGCAGCCTGACTAGCGGGGGAGAAGAGACCCAGTACTTC	CASSLTSGGEETQYF
TRBV9	TRBJ2-3	.	.	14	TGTGCCAGCAGCGTAGCAACAGACACAGATACGCAGTATTTT	CASSVATDTDTQYF
TRBV9	TRBJ2-3	.	.	16	TGTGCCAGCAGCGTAGAACGAGGGGTGGGCACAGATACGCAGTATTTT	CASSVERGVGTDTQYF